What follows are 8 T cell receptor beta chains derived from one specimen sequenced in a study of blood T cell repertoires in COVID-19. The data were produced by immunoSEQ multiplex PCR, yet TCRdb's version contains in-frame clones alone and is incomplete. The data hold some 310,000 clones, with under 90% observed a single time. The sequencing input was peripheral blood. These receptors came from a woman aged 25 to 39 with COVID-19, enrolled during active disease.

The chain uses TRBV5-8 and TRBJ1-1, with TRBD1 matching over 9 bases. The CDR3 covers 14 residues. CDR1 SGHTS and CDR2 YDEGEE come from the germline V gene. The J segment lost 7 bases and the V segment lost 4 bases, leaving 8 bases of the junction unmatched. DNA of the CDR3: TGTGCCAGCAGCCAACGGGACAGGGATGGTGAAGCTTTCTTT. This gives the protein CASSQRDRDGEAFF.

The rearrangement uses TRBV29-1 and TRBJ1-2; D is undetermined. CDR1 and CDR2 from the germline V gene are SQVTM and ANQGSEA. The CDR3 has 15 residues. V was pared by 5 bases and J by 4 bases, with 20 bases between. In nucleotides, the CDR3 is TGCAGCGTTTTTGGCCTAGGAGGGTCGGCCTATGGCTACACCTTC. Amino acids: CSVFGLGGSAYGYTF.

The V and J genes are TRBV3-1 (or the pseudogene TRBV3-2) and TRBJ2-1, with TRBD2 matching over 10 bases. With V trimmed by 2 bases and J by 7 bases, 8 bases remained unmatched. Germline V gene lookup returns CDR1 LGHDT and CDR2 YNNKEL (reference sequence). The CDR3 has 16 amino acids. This chain's CDR3 is CASSQTGTSVGNEQFF. CDR3 nucleotides: TGTGCCAGCAGCCAAACCGGGACTAGCGTTGGAAATGAGCAGTTCTTC.

The V and J genes are TRBV7-9 and TRBJ1-5, with D unresolved. Germline V lookup: CDR1 SEHNR, CDR2 FQNEAQ (reference sequence). The CDR3 covers 12 residues. Trimming cost V 4 bases and J 4 bases, with 5 bases left between them. DNA of the CDR3: TGTGCCAGCAGCTCGCAGAATCAGCCCCAGCATTTT. Translated, it gives CASSSQNQPQHF.

The CDR3 protein is CSASIVGEVAEAFF. CDR3 nucleotides: TGCAGTGCTAGTATCGTCGGAGAGGTGGCTGAAGCTTTCTTT. J is TRBJ1-1 and V is TRBV20-1, with D unresolved. Germline lookup yields CDR1 DFQATT and CDR2 SNEGSKA (reference sequence). Trimming cost V 3 bases and J 6 bases, with 17 bases left between them. CDR3 length equals 14 residues.

A single count supports this clone. The gene calls are TRBV19 and TRBJ1-1; D ambiguous. Germline CDR1 is LNHDA and CDR2 is SQIVND (reference sequence). The CDR3 is made up of 10 amino acids. Between the trimmed V and J ends, which lost 7 bases and 5 bases, there was a span of 5 bases. The DNA for the CDR3 is TGTGCCAGTATCGGGACTGAAGCTTTCTTT. It encodes CASIGTEAFF.

CDR3 protein: CAIADRGPSSYEQYF. The DNA for the CDR3 is TGTGCCATCGCCGACAGGGGCCCAAGCTCCTACGAGCAGTACTTC. The V gene is TRBV10-3, the J gene TRBJ2-7; TRBD1 matches at 8 bases. Trimming removed 8 bases from V and 0 bases from J; junction bases left unmatched: 9. Looked up from germline, CDR1 is ENHRY and CDR2 is SYGVKD. The CDR3 runs 15 residues.

J is TRBJ1-1 and V is TRBV28, with unresolved D. The CDR3 covers 14 residues. The V end lost 7 bases, the J end lost 6 bases, and 18 bases lay between the germline ends. In germline, CDR1 is MDHEN, CDR2 SYDVKM. Written as DNA, the CDR3 is TGTGCCAGCAACCCGACGGTCGGGATCCCTGAAGCTTTCTTT. It translates to CASNPTVGIPEAFF.